Listed below are T cell receptor beta chains from one sample, sequenced in a study of blood T cell repertoires in COVID-19. Measured with immunoSEQ multiplex PCR; TCRdb has only the in-frame clones, and not every one. This table holds some 350,000 clones, roughly 87% found once. Input material: PBMCs or T cells enriched from blood (not recorded which). These receptors originate from a woman aged 25 to 39 who had recovered from COVID-19. Each CDR3 is given without its conserved first and last residue. The order of the fields is CDR3 protein, J gene, V gene, CDR3 length.

cdr3_aa: ATSDGTGGQPQH
j_call: TRBJ1-5
v_call: TRBV24-1
cdr3_length: 12

cdr3_aa: ASSPGAANTEAF
j_call: TRBJ1-1
v_call: TRBV7-2
cdr3_length: 12

cdr3_aa: ASSLDGGSNQPQH
j_call: TRBJ1-5
v_call: TRBV5-4
cdr3_length: 13

cdr3_aa: ASSPRDRQETQY
j_call: TRBJ2-5
v_call: TRBV27
cdr3_length: 12

cdr3_aa: ASRWGGPNTEAF
j_call: TRBJ1-1
v_call: TRBV5-6
cdr3_length: 12

cdr3_aa: ASSKSDSSYEQY
j_call: TRBJ2-7
v_call: TRBV7-9
cdr3_length: 12

cdr3_aa: ASSLGQNYGYT
j_call: TRBJ1-2
v_call: TRBV5-1
cdr3_length: 11

cdr3_aa: ASIGGTSGFYNEQF
j_call: TRBJ2-1
v_call: TRBV5-5
cdr3_length: 14

cdr3_aa: ASSLDMAPSPLH
j_call: TRBJ1-6
v_call: TRBV5-1
cdr3_length: 12

cdr3_aa: ASSTEGDRVGRGYT
j_call: TRBJ1-2
v_call: TRBV21-1
cdr3_length: 14